The 7 T cell receptor beta chains below come from one sample, sequenced in a study of cytomegalovirus exposure and HLA in healthy donors. 13 Jbeta primers and 60 Vbeta primers were used for the PCR. Assay: immunoSEQ multiplex PCR; the TCRdb copy retains only in-frame clones and omits some. The sample lists some 100,000 clones; around 76% were seen once. Input material: PBMCs. Source of these receptors: a woman aged 45-65 years in good health and CMV-seropositive.

This CDR3 is CASSPRGRAGGTEAFF. CDR3 sequence (DNA): TGTGCCAGTAGTCCTCGAGGGAGGGCTGGTGGCACTGAAGCTTTCTTT. The V gene is TRBV19, the J gene TRBJ1-1; D remains unclear. Germline CDR1 is LNHDA and CDR2 is SQIVND (reference sequence). The CDR3 extends over 16 amino acids. V lost 5 bases and J 4 bases, leaving 20 bases between the germline ends. The full variable domain, with the rest looked up from reference TRBV19 and TRBJ1-1, is DGGITQSPKYLFRKEGQNVTLSCEQNLNHDAMYWYRQDPGQGLRLIYYSQIVNDFQKGDIAEGYSVSREKKESFPLTVTSAQKNPTAFYLCASSPRGRAGGTEAFFGQGTRLTVV.

The chain couples TRBV18 to TRBJ2-2, with 13 bases identical to TRBD2. Germline CDR1 and CDR2: KGHSH and LQKENI. This CDR3 region has 19 residues. The V and J ends lost 2 bases and 5 bases, in that order; junction bases with no gene match: 11. CDR3 sequence reads: CASSPKGRTSGRDTGELFF. The CDR3 nucleotides read TGTGCCAGCTCACCAAAGGGCAGGACTAGCGGGAGAGATACCGGGGAGCTGTTTTTT.

Points on this clone: The germline gene is not matched at one end of the junction; a read error may be the cause. The genes are TRBV2 and TRBJ2-6, with D tentatively TRBD2 (5 bases). The CDR3 covers 15 residues. Germline V gene sequence: CDR1 SNHLY, CDR2 FYNNEI. Written as DNA, the CDR3 is TGTACCAGCAGTTCGGGGAGCTCTGGGGCCAACGTCCTGACTTTC. This translates into CTSSSGSSGANVLTF.

In DNA, the CDR3 is TGCGCCAGCAGCCAAGAAGGGACAGGGATCACCTACGAGCAGTACTTC. It translates to CASSQEGTGITYEQYF. This chain connects TRBV4-1 to TRBJ2-7, with 9 positions matching TRBD1. V lost 0 bases to trimming and J lost 2 bases; unmatched junction nucleotides: 5. This CDR3 has 16 amino acids. Germline CDR1 and CDR2: MGHRA and YSYEKL.

This sequence joins TRBV15 and TRBJ2-7, with D maybe TRBD1 (5 bases). Deletions cut 2 bases from V and 0 bases from J, with 14 bases between. The CDR3 has 16 amino acids. The germline V gene encodes CDR1 LNHNV and CDR2 YYDKDF (reference sequence). CDR3 sequence (DNA): TGTGCCACCAGCAGACTCAAAACAGGAATCTCCTACGAGCAGTACTTC. It codes for CATSRLKTGISYEQYF.

Only one count was recorded for this clone. The chain carries TRBV7-8 and TRBJ1-1; TRBD1 matches 7 bases. The CDR3 is made up of 13 amino acids. The germline gives CDR1 SGHVS, CDR2 FQNEAQ. The V gene end was trimmed by 1 base and the J gene end by 8 bases; junction bases not matched to a gene: 4. The CDR3 DNA reads as TGTGCCAGCAGCTTAGTTAGACAGGGCGAAGCTTTCTTT. This codes for CASSLVRQGEAFF.

The rearrangement links TRBV7-8 to TRBJ1-2; D gene uncertain. CDR3 size: 13 residues. The ends were cut back, 3 bases at V and 2 bases at J, with 7 bases in the middle. Germline CDR1 SGHVS, CDR2 FQNEAQ. CDR3 residues: CASSFTVNYGYTF. The DNA for the CDR3 is TGTGCCAGCAGCTTTACAGTAAACTATGGCTACACCTTC.